This entry concerns a single T cell receptor (beta chain). Clones were read by immunoSEQ multiplex PCR, and TCRdb kept only the in-frame ones, dropping some. The sample gives roughly 200,000 clones, roughly 80% of which show up once; roughly 7.9% is in the top ten. These data belong to a study of blood T cell repertoires in COVID-19. Germline CDR1 and CDR2: KGHDR and SFDVKD. This CDR3 contains 17 residues. The V segment lost 4 bases and the J segment 6 bases; nucleotides outside the gene matches: 13. This TCR was sampled from a woman of 80 years or more with acute or convalescent COVID-19. Specimen: peripheral blood. The rearrangement links TRBV24-1 to TRBJ2-2; 7 bases fit TRBD1. This CDR3 reads CATSDFQTGISAGELFF. CDR3 coding DNA: TGTGCCACCAGTGACTTTCAGACAGGGATAAGCGCCGGGGAGCTGTTTTTT.